Shown below are 15 T cell receptor beta chains from a single sample sequenced in a study of blood T cell repertoires in COVID-19. Sequenced by immunoSEQ multiplex PCR; TCRdb stores in-frame clones only, minus some. The table includes 84,000 or so clones, around 83% detected once. The sequenced material came from peripheral blood. The receptors here all came from a man older than 75 with active or convalescent COVID-19.

The chain carries TRBV21-1 and TRBJ1-5; the table gives TRBD1 as D, unverified against the DNA. TRBV21-1 is tagged as a pseudogene. The CDR3 totals 15 residues. CDR3 sequence reads: CASSNRGHSNQPQHF. Written as DNA, the CDR3 is TGTGCCAGCAGCAACCGGGGACATAGCAATCAGCCCCAGCATTTT.

This chain links TRBV5-5 with TRBJ1-5; D is perhaps TRBD1 (5 bases). The CDR3 loop spans 15 amino acids. Germline V gives CDR1 SGHKS, CDR2 YYEKEE (reference sequence). V was pared by 2 bases and J by 0 bases, with 9 bases between. The CDR3 coding sequence is TGTGCCAGCAGCTTAGGGGCCAGTAGCAATCAGCCCCAGCATTTT. This sequence encodes CASSLGASSNQPQHF.

In the case of this clone: An end of the junction differs from the germline gene, which may be a read error. CDR3 sequence (DNA): TGTGCTAGCAGCCCCAGGTCAGCGCTAGCGGGAGGGCCTAAGGAGACCCAGTACTTC. Residues: CASSPRSALAGGPKETQYF. This rearrangement joins TRBV7-7 to TRBJ2-5, with TRBD2 matching 12 bases. The germline gives CDR1 SSHAT, CDR2 FNYEAQ (reference sequence). This CDR3 has 19 residues.

The chain uses TRBV5-1 and TRBJ1-2; possibly TRBD1 for D (5 bases). The germline CDR1 and CDR2 sequences are SGHRS and YFSETQ. The CDR3 consists of 14 residues. V was pared by 1 base and J by 2 bases, with 9 bases between. The CDR3 region has the DNA TGCGCCAGCAGCTTGTTGGACACCAACTATGGCTACACCTTC. Translating gives CASSLLDTNYGYTF.

The chain joins TRBV18 to TRBJ2-2; D gene ambiguous. This CDR3 is built from 16 residues. CDR1 is KGHSH, CDR2 LQKENI, per germline. The ends were cut back, 0 bases at V and 0 bases at J, with 8 bases in the middle. The CDR3 protein is CASSPPVGTNTGELFF. DNA of the CDR3: TGTGCCAGCTCACCACCAGTCGGTACGAACACCGGGGAGCTGTTTTTT.

The table lists this clone with a count of one. This chain connects TRBV5-1 to TRBJ2-5; 10 bases are a match to TRBD1. V gave up 0 bases and J gave up 4 bases; unmatched junction bases: 3. The germline V gene encodes CDR1 SGHRS and CDR2 YFSETQ. The CDR3 covers 15 residues. As DNA, the CDR3 is TGCGCCAGCAGCTTGGGGGACAGGGGCGGAGAGACCCAGTACTTC. This sequence encodes CASSLGDRGGETQYF.

Only one count was recorded for this clone. V usage is TRBV19 and J usage is TRBJ2-7; weak D call: TRBD1 (6 bases). This CDR3 comprises 15 residues. CDR1 and CDR2 (germline): LNHDA, SQIVND (reference sequence). V dropped 5 bases and J dropped 0 bases, with 14 bases sitting between them. CDR3 DNA sequence: TGTGCCAGTAGTGTAAGACAGGTTAGCTCCTACGAGCAGTACTTC. Translating it yields CASSVRQVSSYEQYF.

V gene TRBV3-1 (or the pseudogene TRBV3-2) combines with J gene TRBJ1-2, with 9 bases that match TRBD1. The V and J ends lost 4 bases and 8 bases, in that order; junction bases with no gene match: 14. This CDR3 is built from 16 residues. Germline V lookup: CDR1 LGHDT, CDR2 YNNKEL (reference sequence). Here the CDR3 reads CASSPRTGADSRGYTF. Here the CDR3 DNA reads TGTGCCAGCAGCCCCCGGACAGGGGCGGACAGTCGCGGCTACACCTTC.

The chain uses TRBV3-1 (or the pseudogene TRBV3-2) and TRBJ1-4; TRBD1 agrees at 7 bases. CDR3 length equals 15 residues. Per germline, CDR1 LGHDT and CDR2 YNNKEL (reference sequence). The V and J ends lost 4 bases and 3 bases, in that order; junction bases with no gene match: 5. The CDR3, as DNA: TGTGCCAGCAGCCCGTACCAGGGGGCTAATGAAAAACTGTTTTTT. It specifies CASSPYQGANEKLFF.

The V call is TRBV5-1, the J call TRBJ2-1; D is possibly TRBD2 (5 bases). Trimming removed 6 bases at V and 5 bases at J, with 6 bases between. This CDR3 contains 11 residues. Germline CDR1 SGHRS, CDR2 YFSETQ. CDR3 loop: CASMRDNEQFF. Here the CDR3 DNA reads TGCGCCAGCATGAGGGACAATGAGCAGTTCTTC.

The chain carries TRBV28 and TRBJ2-7; D is unclear. Germline CDR1 and CDR2: MDHEN and SYDVKM. The germline V and J ends were trimmed by 4 bases and 6 bases, with 19 bases remaining between them. The length of the CDR3 is 15 residues. The CDR3 DNA is TGTGCCAGCAGTTCCCGCCTACCTCACCAAAGCGAGCAGTACTTC. The encoded protein is CASSSRLPHQSEQYF.

The CDR3 DNA sequence: TGTGCCAGCAGCCCACTTCTCGGGATGGATACGCAGTATTTT. Its protein is CASSPLLGMDTQYF. The chain carries TRBV7-2 and TRBJ2-3; a possible D gene is TRBD2 (5 bases). V shed 5 bases and J shed 6 bases, with 15 bases lying between them. Germline loops: CDR1 SGHTA, CDR2 FQGNSA. The CDR3 is made up of 14 amino acids. The variable domain in full, with the rest retrieved from reference TRBV7-2 and TRBJ2-3, is GAGVSQSPSNKVTEKGKDVELRCDPISGHTALYWYRQSLGQGLEFLIYFQGNSAPDKSGLPSDRFSAERTGGSVSTLTIQRTQQEDSAVYLCASSPLLGMDTQYFGPGTRLTVL.

For the CDR3, the DNA is TGTGCCAGCAGTTCTTTAGGACACTCCCCAAACTATGGCTACACCTTC. Translation gives CASSSLGHSPNYGYTF. The rearrangement uses TRBV28 and TRBJ1-2, with D perhaps TRBD1 (5 bases). The CDR3 has 16 residues. The ends were cut back, 4 bases at V and 2 bases at J, with 17 bases in the middle. CDR1 is MDHEN, CDR2 SYDVKM, per germline.

V and J are TRBV3-1 (or the pseudogene TRBV3-2) and TRBJ2-2; 7 bases agree with TRBD1. The CDR3 runs 16 residues. J was trimmed by 1 base and V by 1 base; bases with no gene match: 3. The V gene's germline CDR1 is LGHDT and CDR2 YNNKEL (reference sequence). The CDR3, as DNA: TGTGCCAGCAGCCAAGGACAGGGTGGGAACACCGGGGAGCTGTTTTTT. Its protein is CASSQGQGGNTGELFF.

The chain couples TRBV5-1 to TRBJ1-1; a possible D gene is TRBD1 (5 bases). CDR3 length: 14 residues. Germline V CDR1 and CDR2: SGHRS, YFSETQ. The ends were cut back, 1 base at V and 5 bases at J, with 12 bases in the middle. The CDR3 sequence: CASSLPGVGTEAFF. The DNA of the CDR3 is TGCGCCAGCAGCTTGCCGGGGGTTGGGACTGAAGCTTTCTTT.